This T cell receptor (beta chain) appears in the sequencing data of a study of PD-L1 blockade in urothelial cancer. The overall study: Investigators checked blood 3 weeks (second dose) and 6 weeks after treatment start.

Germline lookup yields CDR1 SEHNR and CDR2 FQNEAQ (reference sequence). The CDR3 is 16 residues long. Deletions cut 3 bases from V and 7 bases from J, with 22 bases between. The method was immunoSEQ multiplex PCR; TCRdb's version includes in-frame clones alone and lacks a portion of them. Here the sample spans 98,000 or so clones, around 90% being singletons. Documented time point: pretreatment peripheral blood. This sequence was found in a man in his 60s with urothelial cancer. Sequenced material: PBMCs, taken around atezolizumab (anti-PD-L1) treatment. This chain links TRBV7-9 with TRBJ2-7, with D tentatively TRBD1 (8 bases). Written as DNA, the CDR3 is TGTGCCAGCAGCTTGGGGCGAACAGGGGGGGTTTGGGAGCAGTACTTC. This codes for CASSLGRTGGVWEQYF.